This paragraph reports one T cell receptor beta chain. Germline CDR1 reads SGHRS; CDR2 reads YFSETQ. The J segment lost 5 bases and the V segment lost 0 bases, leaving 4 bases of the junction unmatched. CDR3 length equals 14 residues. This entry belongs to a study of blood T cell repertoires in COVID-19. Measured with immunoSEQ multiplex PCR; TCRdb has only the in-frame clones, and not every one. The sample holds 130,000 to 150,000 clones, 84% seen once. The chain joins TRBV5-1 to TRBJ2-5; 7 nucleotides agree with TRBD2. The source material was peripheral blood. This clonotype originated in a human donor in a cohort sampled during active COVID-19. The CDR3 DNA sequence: TGCGCCAGCAGCTTGGAGGGGAGGGAGGAGACCCAGTACTTC. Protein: CASSLEGREETQYF. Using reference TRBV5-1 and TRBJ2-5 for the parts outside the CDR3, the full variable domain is KAGVTQTPRYLIKTRGQQVTLSCSPISGHRSVSWYQQTPGQGLQFLFEYFSETQRNKGNFPGRFSGRQFSNSRSEMNVSTLELGDSALYLCASSLEGREETQYFGPGTRLLVL.